This T cell receptor beta chain stems from a study of regulatory T cells in long-lasting Graves disease. Broader study findings: Only peripheral blood was studied, not thyroid tissue.

This CDR3 comprises 15 residues. Germline V lookup: CDR1 SEHNR, CDR2 FQNEAQ (reference sequence). A remark on this clonotype: Its target is unknown. At one end the junction does not follow the germline gene, possibly because of a read error.

Combining iRepertoire HTBI primers with Arm-PCR of CDR3 regions, the authors built TCR beta libraries. In the original analysis: The identification of 55 to 70 TRBV and approximately 15 TRBJ segments was made across samples. TCRdb re-called the multiplex PCR reads through MiXCR, storing one row per CDR3 protein. The V and J calls shown here were made by TCRdb, not taken from the authors' results. The data show fewer than 650,000 distinct CDR3 sequences, with approximately 15% seen just once and 18% held by the top ten. Time point denoted: newly diagnosed GD, antithyroid drugs for less than 3 months. The authors made the TCR library using RNA they extracted from PBMCs. These sequences were also reported in another study, on T cells in Graves' hyperthyroidism and ophthalmopathy.

The gene calls are TRBV7-9 and TRBJ1-6, with TRBD1 matching over 9 bases. The specimen was peripheral blood mononuclear cells (PBMCs), collected at new diagnosis, from a patient treated with antithyroid drugs. This clonotype was obtained from a woman aged 25-40 years with Graves disease. The CDR3 spells CANSLWTGVNSPLHF. In DNA, the CDR3 is TGTGCCAACAGCTTGTGGACAGGGGTTAATTCACCCCTCCACTTT. The entire variable domain, with the rest obtained from reference TRBV7-9 and TRBJ1-6, is as follows: DTGVSQNPRHKITKRGQNVTFRCDPISEHNRLYWYRQTLGQGPEFLTYFQNEAQLEKSRLLSDRFSAERPKGSFSTLEIQRTEQGDSAMYLCANSLWTGVNSPLHFGNGTRLTVT.